This TCR beta chain was identified during a study of stem cell transplantation in POMP-related autoinflammatory disease. The V end lost 3 bases, the J end lost 6 bases, and 3 bases lay between the germline ends. Germline V gene sequence: CDR1 SGDLS, CDR2 YYNGEE. The CDR3 sequence is 10 residues long. Repertoires were generated with immunoSEQ multiplex PCR, while TCRdb's copy carries only in-frame clones and drops some. The repertoire holds 25,000 to 30,000 clones, with 75% to 90% as singletons. The chain couples TRBV9 to TRBJ1-2; D not resolved. The source was CD4+ T cells from PBMCs, collected before stem cell transplantation. The TCR comes from a human donor with POMP-related autoinflammation and immune dysregulation (PRAID). The CDR3 DNA is TGTGCCAGCAGCGGGGATGGCTACACCTTC. Amino acids: CASSGDGYTF.